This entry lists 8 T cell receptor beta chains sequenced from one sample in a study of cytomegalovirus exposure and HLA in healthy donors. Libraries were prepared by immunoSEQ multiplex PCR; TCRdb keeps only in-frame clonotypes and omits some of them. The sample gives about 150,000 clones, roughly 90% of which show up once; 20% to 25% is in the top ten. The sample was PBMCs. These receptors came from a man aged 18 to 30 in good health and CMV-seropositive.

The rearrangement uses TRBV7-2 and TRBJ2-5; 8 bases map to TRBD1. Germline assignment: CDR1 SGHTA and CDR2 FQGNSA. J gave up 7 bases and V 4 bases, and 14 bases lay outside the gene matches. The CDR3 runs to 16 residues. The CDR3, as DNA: TGTGCCAGCAGCTCCATGGGCCAGGGGGCCTTGGGGACCCAGTACTTC. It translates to CASSSMGQGALGTQYF.

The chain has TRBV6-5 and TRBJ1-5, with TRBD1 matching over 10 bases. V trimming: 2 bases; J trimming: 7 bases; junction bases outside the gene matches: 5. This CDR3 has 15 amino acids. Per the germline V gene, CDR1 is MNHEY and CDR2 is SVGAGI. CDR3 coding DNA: TGTGCCAGCAGTTACGACAGGGGGCCCGGACAGCCCCAGCATTTT. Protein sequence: CASSYDRGPGQPQHF.

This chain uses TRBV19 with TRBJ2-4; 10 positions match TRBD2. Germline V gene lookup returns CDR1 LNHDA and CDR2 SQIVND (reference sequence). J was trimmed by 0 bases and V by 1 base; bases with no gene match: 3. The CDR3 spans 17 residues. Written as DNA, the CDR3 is TGTGCCAGTAGTATAGGATCTAGCGGGGGAGCCAAAAACATTCAGTACTTC. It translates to CASSIGSSGGAKNIQYF.

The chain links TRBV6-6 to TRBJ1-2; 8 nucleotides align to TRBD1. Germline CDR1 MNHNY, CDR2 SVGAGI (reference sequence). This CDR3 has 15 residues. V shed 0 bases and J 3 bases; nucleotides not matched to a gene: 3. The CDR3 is CASSYSPDRDYGYTF. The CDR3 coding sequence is TGTGCCAGCAGTTACTCGCCGGACAGGGACTATGGCTACACCTTC.

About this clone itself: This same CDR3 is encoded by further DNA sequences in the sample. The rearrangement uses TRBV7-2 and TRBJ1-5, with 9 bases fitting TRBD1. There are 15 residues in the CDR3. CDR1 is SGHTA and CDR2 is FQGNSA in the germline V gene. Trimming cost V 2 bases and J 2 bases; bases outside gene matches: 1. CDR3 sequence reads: CASSLRTGGNQPQHF. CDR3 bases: TGTGCCAGCAGCTTACGGACAGGGGGCAATCAGCCCCAGCATTTT.

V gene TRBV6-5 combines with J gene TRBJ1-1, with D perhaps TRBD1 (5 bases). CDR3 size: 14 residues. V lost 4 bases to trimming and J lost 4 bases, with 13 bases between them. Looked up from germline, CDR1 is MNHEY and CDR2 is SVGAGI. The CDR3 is CASSSPGLITEAFF. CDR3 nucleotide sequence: TGTGCCAGCAGTTCCCCGGGACTTATCACTGAAGCTTTCTTT.

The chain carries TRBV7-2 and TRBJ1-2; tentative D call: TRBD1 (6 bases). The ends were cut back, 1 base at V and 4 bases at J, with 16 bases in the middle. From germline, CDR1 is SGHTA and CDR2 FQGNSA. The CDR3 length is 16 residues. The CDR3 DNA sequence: TGTGCCAGCAGCTTAGTATTCGGGGGGCTGGGCTATGGCTACACCTTC. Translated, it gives CASSLVFGGLGYGYTF.

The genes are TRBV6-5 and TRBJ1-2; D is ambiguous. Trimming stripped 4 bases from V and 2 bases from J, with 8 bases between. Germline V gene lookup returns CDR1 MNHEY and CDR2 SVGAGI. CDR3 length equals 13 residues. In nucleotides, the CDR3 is TGTGCCAGCAGTTTGGAGGGAAACTATGGCTACACCTTC. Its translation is CASSLEGNYGYTF.